Below, 24 T cell receptor beta chains from the same sample are listed, as sequenced in a study of T cell repertoires in cytomegalovirus infection. Antigens for these TCRs are unknown. TCRdb passed the reads through MiXCR, listing each CDR3 protein once. The data hold 90,000 to 110,000 distinct CDR3 sequences, with less than 30% observed a single time. Sample: CD8+ T cells from cultured PBMCs, taken from culture after CMV antigen stimulation. These TCRs come from a human donor in good health (CMV status not recorded). Some clones in this sample may be carry-over from other donors' samples.

The genes are TRBV20-1 and TRBJ2-7, with D tentatively TRBD2 (7 bases). The V gene's germline CDR1 is DFQATT and CDR2 SNEGSKA (reference sequence). The ends were cut back, 6 bases at V and 0 bases at J, with 15 bases in the middle. This CDR3 spans 14 amino acids. DNA of the CDR3: TGCAGTGCGAGGGGGGGTGGGGCCTCCTACGAGCAGTACTTC. Its translation: CSARGGGASYEQYF.

V usage is TRBV6-5 and J usage is TRBJ1-2, with 8 bases identical to TRBD1. The germline V gene encodes CDR1 MNHEY and CDR2 SVGAGI. After removal of 6 bases from V and 8 bases from J, the junction contained 5 bases not matched to a gene. The CDR3 is 12 amino acids. For the CDR3, the DNA is TGTGCCAGCAGCCAGGACAGGGACGGCTACACCTTC. This gives the protein CASSQDRDGYTF.

The J gene is TRBJ2-2, the V gene TRBV24-1, with no clear D. V was clipped by 7 bases and J by 4 bases, with 6 bases between them. This CDR3 is built from 12 residues. Germline CDR1 and CDR2: KGHDR and SFDVKD. The CDR3 protein is CATRDSTGELFF. The CDR3 DNA sequence: TGTGCCACCAGAGACTCCACCGGGGAGCTGTTTTTT.

V gene TRBV4-2 combines with J gene TRBJ2-2, with D possibly matching TRBD2 (7 bases). Per the germline V gene, CDR1 is LGHNA and CDR2 is YNFKEQ. This CDR3 is 20 amino acids long. Trimming removed 0 bases from V and 0 bases from J, with 20 bases in between. CDR3 amino acids: CASSQDLGGAPGPNTGELFF. CDR3 in DNA: TGTGCCAGCAGCCAAGATTTGGGGGGGGCCCCGGGGCCGAACACCGGGGAGCTGTTTTTT.

This clonotype was recorded a few times. The chain carries TRBV6-1 and TRBJ1-6, with 7 bases fitting TRBD1. Germline V CDR1 and CDR2: MNHNS, SASEGT. This CDR3 region has 13 residues. J gave up 7 bases and V 4 bases, and 1 base lay outside the gene matches. The CDR3 sequence is CASSGGQNSPLHF. The DNA of the CDR3 is TGTGCCAGCAGTGGGGGACAGAATTCACCCCTCCACTTT.

This clonotype was detected only a few times. V gene TRBV7-9 combines with J gene TRBJ2-2; D tentatively reads TRBD1 or TRBD2 (6 bases each). The CDR3 spans 16 residues. Germline assignment: CDR1 SEHNR and CDR2 FQNEAQ (reference sequence). The ends were cut back, 2 bases at V and 5 bases at J, with 15 bases in the middle. CDR3 loop: CASSLKGGAITGELFF. The CDR3 coding sequence is TGTGCCAGCAGCTTAAAGGGGGGCGCGATAACCGGGGAGCTGTTTTTT.

About this clonotype itself: A junction end diverges from the germline sequence, so it may reflect a read error. This rearrangement joins TRBV5-3 to TRBJ2-1, with 9 bases lining up with TRBD2. TRBV5-3 is an ORF, with its function uncertain. The CDR3 is made up of 17 amino acids. The CDR3 loop reads CASSLAAGGSSYNEQFF. CDR3 coding DNA: TGTGCCAGCAGCTTGGCGGCGGGGGGGAGCTCCTACAATGAGCAGTTCTTC.

This clonotype was seen only a few times. The chain uses TRBV11-2 and TRBJ2-1; D remains unclear. V lost 5 bases, J lost 3 bases, and 23 bases lay in between. CDR3 length: 18 amino acids. The V gene's germline CDR1 is SGHAT and CDR2 FQNNGV. The CDR3 loop is CASSPWYGGGAIYNEQFF. CDR3 DNA sequence: TGTGCCAGCAGCCCCTGGTATGGTGGCGGAGCTATCTACAATGAGCAGTTCTTC.

The rearrangement links TRBV6-8 to TRBJ2-7, with 7 bases fitting TRBD2. Germline V gene data show CDR1 as MNHGY and CDR2 as SAAAGT. The CDR3 spans 14 residues. With V trimmed by 8 bases and J by 4 bases, 11 bases remained unmatched. CDR3 loop: CASQPGLSLYEQYF. The CDR3 DNA sequence: TGTGCCAGCCAACCGGGACTATCTCTTTACGAGCAGTACTTC.

This chain connects TRBV27 to TRBJ1-5, with TRBD1 as a possible D gene (6 bases). The germline gives CDR1 MNHEY, CDR2 SMNVEV (reference sequence). With 9 bases removed from V and 2 bases from J, the gap between germline ends came to 14 bases. This CDR3 is built from 14 residues. This CDR3 is CASGEGVGNQPQHF. Here the CDR3 DNA reads TGTGCCAGTGGGGAGGGGGTTGGCAATCAGCCCCAGCATTTT.

The chain has TRBV7-6 and TRBJ2-3, with D unresolved. The germline V gene encodes CDR1 SGHVS and CDR2 FNYEAQ. The germline V and J ends were trimmed by 1 base and 6 bases, with 14 bases remaining between them. CDR3 length equals 15 residues. Here the CDR3 DNA reads TGTGCCAGCAGCTTAGGGGCATCCCCGAAGGATACGCAGTATTTT. Amino acids: CASSLGASPKDTQYF.

The V call is TRBV18, the J call TRBJ2-5; D uncertain. CDR1 KGHSH and CDR2 LQKENI come from the germline V gene. There are 13 residues in the CDR3. Trimming left V 3 bases short and J 5 bases short, with 10 bases between. CDR3 amino acids: CASSPSGFETQYF. In nucleotides, the CDR3 is TGTGCCAGCTCACCGTCCGGGTTTGAGACCCAGTACTTC.

CDR3 in amino acids: CASSVSIFEQYF. For the CDR3, the DNA is TGTGCCAGCAGTGTTTCCATTTTCGAGCAGTACTTC. The rearrangement uses TRBV2 and TRBJ2-7; D not resolved. The CDR3 spans 12 residues. CDR1 and CDR2 (germline): SNHLY, FYNNEI. V lost 4 bases to trimming and J lost 6 bases, with 10 bases between them. The full variable domain, its missing parts supplied by reference TRBV2 and TRBJ2-7, is EPEVTQTPSHQVTQMGQEVILRCVPISNHLYFYWYRQILGQKVEFLVSFYNNEISEKSEIFDDQFSVERPDGSNFTLKIRSTKLEDSAMYFCASSVSIFEQYFGPGTRLTVT.

The rearrangement uses TRBV4-1 and TRBJ2-1; D is unclear. From germline, CDR1 is MGHRA and CDR2 YSYEKL. This CDR3 spans 12 amino acids. V lost 0 bases and J 9 bases, leaving 6 bases between the germline ends. CDR3 loop: CASSQELGEQFF. The CDR3 region has the DNA TGCGCCAGCAGCCAAGAATTAGGTGAGCAGTTCTTC.

A few counts support this clonotype. This chain connects TRBV7-9 to TRBJ2-4; TRBD1 might be the D (5 bases). With 4 bases removed from V and 0 bases from J, the gap between germline ends came to 13 bases. CDR3 length: 16 residues. From germline, CDR1 is SEHNR and CDR2 FQNEAQ (reference sequence). In nucleotides, the CDR3 is TGTGCCAGCAGCTCCAAGGGGCACATAGCCAAAAACATTCAGTACTTC. It translates to CASSSKGHIAKNIQYF.

The V gene is TRBV6-1, the J gene TRBJ2-7, with TRBD1 identical over 10 bases. The V and J ends lost 4 bases and 4 bases, in that order; junction bases with no gene match: 4. The germline gives CDR1 MNHNS, CDR2 SASEGT. The length of the CDR3 is 14 residues. The CDR3 loop is CASSARDRGYEQYF. CDR3 nucleotides: TGTGCCAGCAGTGCCCGGGACAGGGGATACGAGCAGTACTTC.

This clonotype was seen a few times. The chain recombines TRBV29-1 with TRBJ1-2; perhaps TRBD1 as D (5 bases). This CDR3 contains 12 residues. Germline CDR1 and CDR2: SQVTM and ANQGSEA. Between the trimmed V and J ends, which lost 1 base and 3 bases, there was a span of 6 bases. The CDR3 is CSVEGRDYGYTF. CDR3 nucleotide sequence: TGCAGCGTTGAAGGCAGGGACTATGGCTACACCTTC.

The chain is built from TRBV24-1 and TRBJ1-2, with no clear D. The CDR3 has 13 amino acids. The germline V and J ends were trimmed by 5 bases and 4 bases, with 10 bases remaining between them. CDR1 is KGHDR and CDR2 is SFDVKD in the germline V gene. DNA of the CDR3: TGTGCCACCAGTGGGGCGGCCTTCTATGGCTACACCTTC. It encodes CATSGAAFYGYTF.

This clonotype was counted a few times. The chain employs TRBV12-3 or TRBV12-4 and TRBJ2-1; D may be TRBD2 (5 bases). This CDR3 is built from 11 residues. Trimming cost V 3 bases and J 10 bases, with 7 bases left between them. CDR3 in amino acids: CASSLVAEQFF. DNA of the CDR3: TGTGCCAGCAGTTTGGTAGCGGAGCAGTTCTTC.

The chain couples TRBV28 to TRBJ2-3, with TRBD2 identical over 9 bases. The CDR3 is 16 amino acids. Trimming took 3 bases from V and 1 from J; bases not matched to a gene: 5. Germline assignment: CDR1 MDHEN and CDR2 SYDVKM. The CDR3 region is CASSLVGGGGTDTQYF. The CDR3 coding sequence is TGTGCCAGCAGTTTGGTCGGCGGGGGGGGCACAGATACGCAGTATTTT.

This clonotype has just a few counts. V gene TRBV5-6 combines with J gene TRBJ2-1; D is perhaps TRBD2 (5 bases). The CDR3 covers 13 residues. Between the trimmed V and J ends, which lost 3 bases and 10 bases, there was a span of 14 bases. The germline V gene encodes CDR1 SGHDT and CDR2 YYEEEE. The CDR3 here is CASSSGLNREQFF. CDR3 coding DNA: TGTGCCAGCAGCTCAGGACTCAACCGCGAGCAGTTCTTC.

CDR3 residues: CASSSSSGVRHRTGELFF. CDR3 DNA: TGTGCCAGCAGTTCGTCTTCAGGGGTCCGGCACCGGACCGGGGAGCTGTTTTTT. The J gene is TRBJ2-2, the V gene TRBV27, with D possibly matching TRBD1 (6 bases). With 4 bases removed from V and 5 bases from J, the gap between germline ends came to 23 bases. CDR3 size: 18 residues. CDR1 is MNHEY, CDR2 SMNVEV, per germline (reference sequence).

This chain connects TRBV11-2 to TRBJ2-5; D tentatively fits TRBD1 or TRBD2 (6 bases each). CDR3 length: 15 amino acids. Per germline, CDR1 SGHAT and CDR2 FQNNGV. V was shortened by 3 bases and J by 1 base, with 12 bases between the two germline ends. The CDR3 region has the DNA TGTGCCAGCAGCTTTTGGGGGGCGCCCCAAGAGACCCAGTACTTC. Its translation is CASSFWGAPQETQYF.

This rearrangement joins TRBV27 to TRBJ1-4, with 10 bases that match TRBD1. The length of the CDR3 is 14 residues. The J segment lost 5 bases and the V segment lost 6 bases, leaving 3 bases of the junction unmatched. Germline V gene data show CDR1 as MNHEY and CDR2 as SMNVEV (reference sequence). CDR3 nucleotide sequence: TGTGCCAGCAGGCCGGGACAGGGGAATGAAAAACTGTTTTTT. This encodes CASRPGQGNEKLFF. Complete variable domain (other parts from reference TRBV27 and TRBJ1-4): EAQVTQNPRYLITVTGKKLTVTCSQNMNHEYMSWYRQDPGLGLRQIYYSMNVEVTDKGDVPEGYKVSRKEKRNFPLILESPSPNQTSLYFCASRPGQGNEKLFFGSGTQLSVL.